This T cell receptor beta chain was sequenced during a study of blood T cell repertoires in COVID-19. Across the whole study: The study drew acute and convalescent COVID-19 samples from the United States, Italy and Spain. The cDNA or gDNA used as material had been derived from T cells, B-cell-depleted T cells, or PBMCs.

J was trimmed by 1 base and V by 1 base; bases with no gene match: 0. Germline CDR1 is LNHDA and CDR2 is SQIVND (reference sequence). The CDR3 is 15 residues long. Authors' analysis steps: Estimated nucleated cell counts came from reference gene primer amplification. Data came from immunoSEQ multiplex PCR; TCRdb stores just in-frame clones and leaves some out. V, J and clone size are taken as reported in that table, and D and trimming were inferred from the DNA itself. The table includes 98,000 or so clones, over 75% detected once. The receptor's source is a human donor in a cohort sampled during active COVID-19. Sequencing input: peripheral blood. The J gene is TRBJ1-4, the V gene TRBV19, with 7 bases lining up with TRBD1. The CDR3 nucleotides read TGTGCCAGTAGTATAGCAGGGGGAACTAATGAAAAACTGTTTTTT. Protein sequence: CASSIAGGTNEKLFF.